Included here is one T cell receptor (beta chain) sequence, with context. The sample belongs to a study of shared clonotypes between healthy human individuals. The split of CD4+ cells yielded CD45RA+ naive and CD45RA-negative memory subsets. This CDR3 comprises 12 residues. The ends were cut back, 2 bases at V and 6 bases at J, with 5 bases in the middle. Germline CDR1 is WNHNN and CDR2 is SYGVQD (reference sequence). TCRdb keeps only in-frame clones here, not all; method: immunoSEQ multiplex PCR. This sample carries roughly 700,000 clones, roughly 70% of them seen once, and the ten largest clones take less than 2%.

The specimen was memory CD4+ T cells sorted from blood. Described subset: CD45RA-negative fraction. This chain uses TRBV10-1 with TRBJ1-5; unclear D gene. This receptor was obtained from a woman in her twenties or thirties in good health. The CDR3 region is CASSETIQPQHF. CDR3 bases: TGCGCCAGCAGTGAGACAATTCAGCCCCAGCATTTT.